Following are 13 T cell receptor beta chains from one sample sequenced in a study of cytomegalovirus exposure and HLA in healthy donors. Vbeta (60) and Jbeta (13) primers were used in the PCR. Method: immunoSEQ multiplex PCR; TCRdb's copy keeps in-frame clones and lacks some. The sample has approximately 190,000 clones, around 88% seen once; the top ten hold 1.5% to 2%. Material: PBMCs. The source is a man aged 35-49 years in good health and CMV-seropositive.

The chain is built from TRBV7-2 and TRBJ2-5; D perhaps matches TRBD2 (7 bases). CDR1 and CDR2 from the germline V gene are SGHTA and FQGNSA. The CDR3 loop spans 17 amino acids. Trimming pared 2 bases from V and 9 bases from J, leaving 25 bases between. CDR3 protein: CASSLRGVAGLGMAQYF. As DNA, the CDR3 is TGTGCCAGCAGCTTAAGGGGGGTAGCGGGCCTGGGAATGGCCCAGTACTTC.

Only a few counts were recorded for this clone. The CDR3 sequence: CASSLEGRNTGELFF. CDR3 DNA sequence: TGTGCCAGCAGCTTGGAAGGGAGGAACACCGGGGAGCTGTTTTTT. The chain employs TRBV5-4 and TRBJ2-2; a possible D gene is TRBD2 (5 bases). Trimming pared 0 bases from V and 1 base from J, leaving 7 bases between. Per the germline V gene, CDR1 is SGHNT and CDR2 is YYREEE (reference sequence). CDR3 size: 15 residues.

The V gene is TRBV5-1, the J gene TRBJ1-2; 7 nucleotides align to TRBD1. The germline V gene has CDR1 SGHRS and CDR2 YFSETQ. This CDR3 spans 15 amino acids. V was clipped by 4 bases and J by 4 bases; unmatched bases: 10. CDR3 coding DNA: TGCGCCAGCAGCCCCGACGGACAGGCTACCTATGGCTACACCTTC. Its translation: CASSPDGQATYGYTF.

This rearrangement joins TRBV14 to TRBJ2-3, with 14 bases aligning to TRBD2. V lost 4 bases and J lost 4; bases outside the gene matches: 10. The CDR3 runs to 18 residues. Germline V gene lookup returns CDR1 SGHDN and CDR2 FVKESK. CDR3 residues: CASSRRLAGGLVADTQYF. In DNA form, the CDR3 reads TGTGCCAGCAGCCGGAGACTAGCGGGAGGGTTAGTGGCAGATACGCAGTATTTT.

This sequence joins TRBV7-8 and TRBJ2-7; 8 positions agree with TRBD2. The CDR3 has 15 amino acids. Germline assignment: CDR1 SGHVS and CDR2 FQNEAQ. V shed 5 bases, J shed 1 base, and the junction held 7 bases outside the gene matches. CDR3 amino acids: CASSPQSGRSYEQYF. The CDR3 DNA follows: TGTGCCAGCAGCCCCCAGAGCGGGAGATCCTACGAGCAGTACTTC.

The rearrangement uses TRBV30 and TRBJ1-1, with D possibly TRBD1 on 5 matching bases. The germline V gene encodes CDR1 GTSNPN and CDR2 SVGIG (reference sequence). The CDR3 runs to 15 residues. Trimming stripped 7 bases from V and 0 bases from J, with 18 bases between. CDR3 residues: CALPPNRRMNTEAFF. The CDR3 bases are TGTGCCTTACCTCCCAACAGGCGGATGAACACTGAAGCTTTCTTT. The variable domain in full, with the rest retrieved from reference TRBV30 and TRBJ1-1, is SQTIHQWPATLVQPVGSPLSLECTVEGTSNPNLYWYRQAAGRGLQLLFYSVGIGQISSEVPQNLSASRPQDRQFILSSKKLLLSDSGFYLCALPPNRRMNTEAFFGQGTRLTVV.

V gene TRBV19 combines with J gene TRBJ2-7; possibly TRBD1 for D (6 bases). Trimming stripped 4 bases from V and 6 bases from J, with 19 bases between. The CDR3 is 15 amino acids. CDR1 is LNHDA, CDR2 SQIVND, per germline (reference sequence). CDR3 loop: CASSTSSGVGAEQYF. The CDR3, as DNA: TGTGCCAGTAGTACTTCTTCAGGGGTGGGGGCCGAGCAGTACTTC.

This chain connects TRBV4-1 to TRBJ2-1, with 12 bases matching TRBD2. Losses at the gene ends were 2 bases for V and 4 bases for J; bases not matched to a gene: 3. CDR3 length: 16 amino acids. CDR1 is MGHRA, CDR2 YSYEKL, per germline. This CDR3 reads CASSQTTSGGYNEQFF. The CDR3 DNA sequence: TGCGCCAGCAGCCAAACGACTAGCGGGGGTTACAATGAGCAGTTCTTC.

This chain links TRBV27 with TRBJ2-3, with 14 bases aligning to TRBD2. V gave up 2 bases and J gave up 5 bases; unmatched junction bases: 0. This CDR3 has 15 residues. In germline, CDR1 is MNHEY, CDR2 SMNVEV (reference sequence). CDR3 residues: CASSLGLAGGDTQYF. The CDR3 region has the DNA TGTGCCAGCAGTTTAGGACTAGCGGGAGGAGATACGCAGTATTTT.

This rearrangement joins TRBV29-1 to TRBJ2-2; 11 bases are a match to TRBD2. Germline lookup yields CDR1 SQVTM and CDR2 ANQGSEA. The CDR3 is 15 residues long. The CDR3 coding sequence is TGCGGGGGGGCCACTAGCGGGAGCTTCACCGGGGAGCTGTTTTTT. The encoded protein is CGGATSGSFTGELFF.

This chain joins TRBV11-3 and TRBJ1-1; 9 positions match TRBD1. The germline CDR1 and CDR2 sequences are SGHNT and YENEEA. J lost 6 bases, V lost 1 base, and 6 bases had no gene match. The CDR3 has 15 amino acids. The CDR3 loop reads CASSLVPWTGAEAFF. CDR3 bases: TGTGCCAGCAGCTTAGTCCCCTGGACAGGGGCTGAAGCTTTCTTT. Drawing the rest from reference TRBV11-3 and TRBJ1-1, the complete variable domain is EAGVVQSPRYKIIEKKQPVAFWCNPISGHNTLYWYLQNLGQGPELLIRYENEEAVDDSQLPKDRFSAERLKGVDSTLKIQPAELGDSAVYLCASSLVPWTGAEAFFGQGTRLTVV.

The chain couples TRBV5-6 to TRBJ1-2, with D unclear. Trimming removed 1 base at V and 5 bases at J, with 9 bases between. The CDR3 sequence is 13 residues long. The germline CDR1 and CDR2 sequences are SGHDT and YYEEEE. As DNA, the CDR3 is TGTGCCAGCAGCTTGAAGGGAGGGTATGGCTACACCTTC. It translates to CASSLKGGYGYTF.

The V gene is TRBV19, the J gene TRBJ2-1; tentative D call: TRBD2 (5 bases). Trimming removed 2 bases from V and 3 bases from J, with 11 bases in between. The germline V gene encodes CDR1 LNHDA and CDR2 SQIVND (reference sequence). The CDR3 covers 15 residues. CDR3 loop: CASSITSSSYNEQFF. The DNA for the CDR3 is TGTGCCAGTAGTATAACTAGTTCAAGCTACAATGAGCAGTTCTTC.